These 32 T cell receptor beta chains came from one sample sequenced in a study of blood T cell repertoires in COVID-19. Produced via immunoSEQ multiplex PCR; TCRdb's table is partial and in-frame only. The table has 40,000 to 55,000 clones, under 90% seen once. What was sequenced was peripheral blood. The receptor set was obtained from a woman aged 70-85 years with acute or convalescent COVID-19.

The rearrangement joins TRBV19 to TRBJ1-4, with TRBD1 identical over 8 bases. The CDR3 runs 17 residues. CDR1 is LNHDA and CDR2 is SQIVND in the germline V gene (reference sequence). Trimming cost V 5 bases and J 0 bases; bases outside gene matches: 8. The CDR3 sequence is CASSRSQGDATNEKLFF. CDR3 DNA: TGTGCCAGTAGTCGGTCACAGGGGGACGCAACTAATGAAAAACTGTTTTTT. Full variable domain (missing parts from reference TRBV19 and TRBJ1-4): DGGITQSPKYLFRKEGQNVTLSCEQNLNHDAMYWYRQDPGQGLRLIYYSQIVNDFQKGDIAEGYSVSREKKESFPLTVTSAQKNPTAFYLCASSRSQGDATNEKLFFGSGTQLSVL.

This rearrangement joins TRBV11-2 to TRBJ2-1; D may be TRBD2 (5 bases). CDR3 length: 10 residues. Looked up from germline, CDR1 is SGHAT and CDR2 is FQNNGV. Deletions cut 5 bases from V and 15 bases from J, with 11 bases between. CDR3 nucleotides: TGTGCCAGCAGCCAAGGGAGTCGGTTCTTC. Residues: CASSQGSRFF.

This chain links TRBV6-2 or TRBV6-3 with TRBJ2-7; TRBD2 matches 8 bases. J lost 5 bases, V lost 3 bases, and 12 bases had no gene match. Germline V CDR1 and CDR2: MNHEY, SVGEGT. This CDR3 has 16 residues. CDR3 DNA sequence: TGTGCCAGCAGTTATGCTAGCGGGTCTCCCGGAAACGAGCAGTACTTC. Translation: CASSYASGSPGNEQYF.

The chain couples TRBV12-5 to TRBJ2-3, with D perhaps TRBD2 (6 bases). Trimming stripped 6 bases from V and 1 base from J, with 11 bases between. The CDR3 length is 14 residues. Germline loops: CDR1 LGHNT, CDR2 FRNRAP. The CDR3 region has the DNA TGTGCTAGTGGATCGGGAGTCGGCACAGATACGCAGTATTTT. Residues: CASGSGVGTDTQYF.

This chain connects TRBV11-2 to TRBJ2-7; TRBD1 matches 11 bases. Germline-derived CDR1 and CDR2 are SGHAT and FQNNGV. This CDR3 is built from 17 residues. The junction had 14 bases not matched to a gene; V was cut back by 7 bases and J by 3 bases. As DNA, the CDR3 is TGTGCCAGCAACTCAAGATGGGGGACAGGGGGTGACTACGAGCAGTACTTC. It is translated as CASNSRWGTGGDYEQYF.

The chain carries TRBV19 and TRBJ1-2, with 8 nucleotides matching TRBD1. In germline, CDR1 is LNHDA, CDR2 SQIVND (reference sequence). This CDR3 contains 16 residues. J lost 4 bases, V lost 4 bases, and 11 bases had no gene match. In DNA form, the CDR3 reads TGTGCCAGTAGTAAGGCAGGGGGCCAGACCCCCTATGGCTACACCTTC. This encodes CASSKAGGQTPYGYTF.

This clone was counted a single time. The V gene is TRBV7-2, the J gene TRBJ2-1, with 7 positions matching TRBD1. This CDR3 spans 16 amino acids. CDR1 and CDR2 from the germline V gene are SGHTA and FQGNSA. V shed 4 bases, J shed 2 bases, and the junction held 8 bases outside the gene matches. The CDR3 nucleotides read TGTGCCAGCAGCTCATTCCCCAGGGGGACCTACAATGAGCAGTTCTTC. This gives the protein CASSSFPRGTYNEQFF.

This clone was found a few times. This sequence joins TRBV7-6 and TRBJ2-5, with 12 bases fitting TRBD2. Germline V CDR1 and CDR2: SGHVS, FNYEAQ. This CDR3 spans 17 amino acids. V lost 2 bases to trimming and J lost 0 bases; unmatched junction nucleotides: 4. DNA for the CDR3: TGTGCCAGCAGCTTAAGACTAGCGGGAGCCAACCAAGAGACCCAGTACTTC. Its protein is CASSLRLAGANQETQYF. Based on the CDR3 plus reference TRBV7-6 and TRBJ2-5, the full variable domain is GAGVSQSPRYKVTKRGQDVALRCDPISGHVSLYWYRQALGQGPEFLTYFNYEAQQDKSGLPNDRFSAERPEGSISTLTIQRTEQRDSAMYRCASSLRLAGANQETQYFGPGTRLLVL.

V gene TRBV10-1 combines with J gene TRBJ2-2, with 10 bases fitting TRBD1. J lost 1 base, V lost 5 bases, and 4 bases had no gene match. This CDR3 is 16 amino acids long. Germline CDR1 WNHNN, CDR2 SYGVQD (reference sequence). The CDR3 DNA reads TGCGCCAGCAGTCCCGGGACAGGGGTGAACACCGGGGAGCTGTTTTTT. Translating it yields CASSPGTGVNTGELFF.

The rearrangement links TRBV10-2 to TRBJ2-3; TRBD1 agrees at 7 bases. Germline lookup yields CDR1 WSHSY and CDR2 SAAADI. The V gene end was trimmed by 8 bases and the J gene end by 5 bases; junction bases not matched to a gene: 10. This CDR3 spans 14 amino acids. For the CDR3, the DNA is TGCGCCAGCGAGGGAAAGGGGGCGATAGATACGCAGTATTTT. Encoded protein: CASEGKGAIDTQYF.

The rearrangement links TRBV9 to TRBJ1-4; D is possibly TRBD1 (5 bases). This CDR3 comprises 16 residues. Germline V gene lookup returns CDR1 SGDLS and CDR2 YYNGEE. Deletions cut 0 bases from V and 7 bases from J, with 16 bases between. The CDR3 DNA sequence: TGTGCCAGCAGCGTAGGTCAGGGTCGAAGAAGTGAAAAACTGTTTTTT. Translation: CASSVGQGRRSEKLFF. The full variable domain, in which reference TRBV9 and TRBJ1-4 provide the parts outside the CDR3, is DSGVTQTPKHLITATGQRVTLRCSPRSGDLSVYWYQQSLDQGLQFLIQYYNGEERAKGNILERFSAQQFPDLHSELNLSSLELGDSALYFCASSVGQGRRSEKLFFGSGTQLSVL.

This chain connects TRBV7-2 to TRBJ2-7; the D is unclear. The CDR3 has 14 residues. V dropped 0 bases and J dropped 0 bases, with 6 bases sitting between them. Germline V gives CDR1 SGHTA, CDR2 FQGNSA. CDR3 amino acids: CASSLAPSSYEQYF. CDR3 sequence (DNA): TGTGCCAGCAGCTTAGCCCCGAGCTCCTACGAGCAGTACTTC.

The chain joins TRBV5-1 to TRBJ2-3, with D perhaps TRBD2 (6 bases). The CDR3 runs to 15 residues. The V gene's germline CDR1 is SGHRS and CDR2 YFSETQ. Trimming removed 1 base from V and 4 bases from J, with 13 bases in between. CDR3 nucleotides: TGCGCCAGCAGCTTGTACGGGGGTGGGCCAGATACGCAGTATTTT. Its translation is CASSLYGGGPDTQYF.

This clone appeared a few times. This chain links TRBV28 with TRBJ2-2, with 16 bases lining up with TRBD2. The CDR3 totals 17 residues. Germline values: CDR1 MDHEN, CDR2 SYDVKM. V lost 0 bases to trimming and J lost 6 bases; unmatched junction nucleotides: 1. As DNA, the CDR3 is TGTGCCAGCAGTTTATGGGGACTAGCGGGAGGGCCCGGGGAGCTGTTTTTT. It yields the protein CASSLWGLAGGPGELFF.

This rearrangement joins TRBV6-4 to TRBJ2-1; 9 bases fit TRBD2. The CDR3 is 13 residues long. Germline CDR1 and CDR2: MRHNA and SNTAGT. V dropped 8 bases and J dropped 4; count of bases not matched to a gene: 3. DNA for the CDR3: TGTGCCAGCTCTACTAGCGGGTACAATGAGCAGTTCTTC. The encoded protein is CASSTSGYNEQFF.

As DNA, the CDR3 is TGCGCCAGCAGCATGACAGGGGGTCCTAATGAAAAACTGTTTTTT. It translates to CASSMTGGPNEKLFF. J is TRBJ1-4 and V is TRBV5-1; 9 bases line up with TRBD1. The CDR3 length is 15 residues. CDR1 and CDR2 from the germline V gene are SGHRS and YFSETQ. Germline trimming cut 4 bases from V and 3 bases from J; bases unmatched to any gene: 4.

CDR3 sequence (DNA): TGTGCCAGCAGTAGTCATCTAGCAGCTGAGCAGTTCTTC. Its translation: CASSSHLAAEQFF. The chain couples TRBV6-5 to TRBJ2-1, with D possibly matching TRBD2 (5 bases). V was cut by 5 bases and J by 9 bases, with 14 bases left in between. The CDR3 extends over 13 amino acids. Germline V CDR1 and CDR2: MNHEY, SVGAGI.

This clone came up a few times. The V and J genes are TRBV12-5 and TRBJ2-3; TRBD2 is a possible D gene (6 bases). Germline values: CDR1 LGHNT, CDR2 FRNRAP. Trimming took off 1 base at V and 0 bases at J, with 8 bases between the two ends. This CDR3 region has 15 residues. The CDR3 sequence is CASGLGGTSTDTQYF. Here the CDR3 DNA reads TGTGCTAGTGGTTTGGGGGGGACTAGCACAGATACGCAGTATTTT.

The chain combines TRBV11-2 with TRBJ1-2; TRBD1 matches at 7 bases. V trimming: 5 bases; J trimming: 4 bases; junction bases outside the gene matches: 7. The CDR3 has 14 amino acids. Germline CDR1 SGHAT, CDR2 FQNNGV. CDR3 amino acids: CASSQGGWAYGYTF. The CDR3 coding sequence is TGTGCCAGCAGCCAGGGGGGTTGGGCCTATGGCTACACCTTC.

The chain joins TRBV7-8 to TRBJ1-6; 8 nucleotides align to TRBD1. Germline assignment: CDR1 SGHVS and CDR2 FQNEAQ. J gave up 9 bases and V 4 bases, and 14 bases lay outside the gene matches. This CDR3 has 17 residues. The CDR3 nucleotides are TGTGCCAGCAGCTCAATAACTGCGACAGGGGCGACTTCACCCCTCCACTTT. Translating gives CASSSITATGATSPLHF.

This clone was counted a few times. The chain is built from TRBV7-8 and TRBJ1-1; 10 bases align to TRBD1. The CDR3 totals 15 residues. Germline CDR1 SGHVS, CDR2 FQNEAQ. J lost 1 base, V lost 3 bases, and 2 bases had no gene match. This CDR3 reads CASSLRTGGNTEAFF. CDR3 in DNA: TGTGCCAGCAGCTTGAGGACAGGGGGGAACACTGAAGCTTTCTTT.

The gene calls are TRBV15 and TRBJ1-5; D is unresolved. The length of the CDR3 is 15 residues. Trimming cost V 5 bases and J 0 bases, with 11 bases left between them. Germline CDR1 and CDR2: LNHNV and YYDKDF (reference sequence). The CDR3 DNA is TGTGCCACCAGCGTCACATCAGATAGCAATCAGCCCCAGCATTTT. Protein: CATSVTSDSNQPQHF.

This clone has a handful of counts. The chain is built from TRBV19 and TRBJ1-2, with D hard to call. The CDR3 covers 15 residues. The germline CDR1 and CDR2 sequences are LNHDA and SQIVND (reference sequence). V dropped 11 bases and J dropped 7 bases, with 26 bases sitting between them. DNA of the CDR3: TGTGCCTGCAAAGCATGGTTCCAGGCCCCTTCTGGCTACACCTTC. It specifies CACKAWFQAPSGYTF.

The chain employs TRBV10-2 and TRBJ2-7; TRBD2 matches 13 bases. Germline CDR1 WSHSY, CDR2 SAAADI. V lost 5 bases and J lost 5; bases outside the gene matches: 3. This CDR3 has 14 amino acids. The CDR3: CASSTGTSGNEQYF. The CDR3 DNA sequence: TGCGCCAGCAGTACCGGGACTAGCGGGAACGAGCAGTACTTC.

The J gene is TRBJ2-7, the V gene TRBV18, with D maybe TRBD2 (6 bases). V shed 3 bases and J shed 0 bases, with 9 bases lying between them. This CDR3 is 14 amino acids long. The germline CDR1 and CDR2 sequences are KGHSH and LQKENI. The CDR3 bases are TGTGCCAGCTCACCGGGGGGAGTCTCCTACGAGCAGTACTTC. Protein: CASSPGGVSYEQYF.

The V call is TRBV4-1, the J call TRBJ1-5, with D possibly matching TRBD1 (6 bases). The V gene lost 2 bases and the J gene lost 3 bases, with 11 bases spanning the gap. Germline CDR1 and CDR2: MGHRA and YSYEKL. This CDR3 is built from 15 residues. The chain's CDR3 is CASSQRQAFNQPQHF. In DNA form, the CDR3 reads TGCGCCAGCAGCCAAAGACAGGCTTTCAATCAGCCCCAGCATTTT.

This clone has a handful of counts. The chain joins TRBV30 to TRBJ1-6; 9 bases are a match to TRBD1. Germline V lookup: CDR1 GTSNPN, CDR2 SVGIG (reference sequence). There are 17 residues in the CDR3. V was clipped by 3 bases and J by 7 bases; unmatched bases: 13. This chain's CDR3 is CAWSGDWSGQGNSPLHF. In DNA, the CDR3 is TGTGCCTGGAGCGGAGACTGGAGTGGACAGGGGAATTCACCCCTCCACTTT.

This clone was recorded once. The chain couples TRBV7-2 to TRBJ1-5; D possibly corresponds to TRBD1 (5 bases). CDR3 size: 14 residues. V lost 2 bases to trimming and J lost 6 bases, with 11 bases between them. The germline gives CDR1 SGHTA, CDR2 FQGNSA. The chain's CDR3 is CASSLIRVSQPQHF. The CDR3 region has the DNA TGTGCCAGCAGCTTAATCAGGGTTAGTCAGCCCCAGCATTTT.

The genes are TRBV28 and TRBJ1-2, with TRBD1 as a possible D gene (6 bases). V was trimmed by 5 bases and J by 8 bases, leaving 18 bases between them. Germline V CDR1 and CDR2: MDHEN, SYDVKM. The CDR3 loop spans 14 amino acids. Written as DNA, the CDR3 is TGTGCCAGCAGTCTCGCACAGGGAGTGTACGGCTACACCTTC. This translates into CASSLAQGVYGYTF.

J is TRBJ1-2 and V is TRBV4-1; 7 nucleotides agree with TRBD1. V shed 0 bases, J shed 6 bases, and the junction held 7 bases outside the gene matches. The CDR3 contains 15 residues. From germline, CDR1 is MGHRA and CDR2 YSYEKL. The CDR3 DNA is TGCGCCAGCAGCCAAGAGGGAAAGGGGGCGAATGGCTACACCTTC. It encodes CASSQEGKGANGYTF.

The rearrangement uses TRBV14 and TRBJ2-1; D call uncertain. V was trimmed by 4 bases and J by 9 bases, leaving 10 bases between them. The germline CDR1 and CDR2 sequences are SGHDN and FVKESK. The CDR3 has 12 residues. In DNA form, the CDR3 reads TGTGCCAGCAGCCCCCTCCCCGGTGAGCAGTTCTTC. Translating it yields CASSPLPGEQFF.

The genes are TRBV27 and TRBJ2-5; TRBD1 might be the D (6 bases). The CDR3 runs to 19 residues. V was clipped by 2 bases and J by 2 bases, with 24 bases between them. Germline V CDR1 and CDR2: MNHEY, SMNVEV (reference sequence). CDR3 protein: CASSLRSRPWTEIQETQYF. The CDR3 nucleotides are TGTGCCAGCAGTTTAAGATCTCGGCCCTGGACAGAAATACAAGAGACCCAGTACTTC.